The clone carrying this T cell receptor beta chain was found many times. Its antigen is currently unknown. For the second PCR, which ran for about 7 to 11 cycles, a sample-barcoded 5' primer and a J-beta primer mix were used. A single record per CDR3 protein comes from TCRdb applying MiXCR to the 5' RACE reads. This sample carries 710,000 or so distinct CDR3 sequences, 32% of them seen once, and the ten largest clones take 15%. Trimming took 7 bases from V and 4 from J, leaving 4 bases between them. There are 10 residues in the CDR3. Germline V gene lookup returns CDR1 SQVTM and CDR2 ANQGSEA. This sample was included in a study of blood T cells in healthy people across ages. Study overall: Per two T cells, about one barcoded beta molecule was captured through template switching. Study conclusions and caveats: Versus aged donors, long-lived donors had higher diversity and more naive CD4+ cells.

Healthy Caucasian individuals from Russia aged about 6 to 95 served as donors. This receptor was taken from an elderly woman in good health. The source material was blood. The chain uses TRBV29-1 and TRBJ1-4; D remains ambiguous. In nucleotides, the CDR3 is TGCAGCGGTGGTAATGAAAAACTGTTTTTT. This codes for CSGGNEKLFF.